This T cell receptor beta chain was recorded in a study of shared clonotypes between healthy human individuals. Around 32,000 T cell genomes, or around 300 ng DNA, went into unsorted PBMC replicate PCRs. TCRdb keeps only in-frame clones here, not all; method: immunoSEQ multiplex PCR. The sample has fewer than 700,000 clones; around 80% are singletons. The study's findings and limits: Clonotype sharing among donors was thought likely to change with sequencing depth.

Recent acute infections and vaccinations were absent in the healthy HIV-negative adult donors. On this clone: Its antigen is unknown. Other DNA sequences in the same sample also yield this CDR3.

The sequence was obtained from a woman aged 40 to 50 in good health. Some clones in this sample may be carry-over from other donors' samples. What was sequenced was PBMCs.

The CDR3 DNA reads TGCGCCAGCAGCTTAGGACAGGGGGCTGGAGATACGCAGTATTTT. It is translated as CASSLGQGAGDTQYF. V usage is TRBV5-1 and J usage is TRBJ2-3, with 11 bases identical to TRBD1. From germline, CDR1 is SGHRS and CDR2 YFSETQ. V trimming: 2 bases; J trimming: 5 bases; junction bases outside the gene matches: 4. The CDR3 sequence is 15 residues long.